This T cell receptor beta chain appears in the sequencing data of a study of T cells after yellow fever vaccination. Production of TCR cDNA was by 5'RACE template switching, which also added a universal primer site and UMIs. TCRdb ran MiXCR on the 5' RACE reads and lists one entry per CDR3 protein. The sample yields more than 450,000 distinct CDR3 sequences, 21% seen once. CDR3 length: 14 amino acids. CDR1 SSHAT and CDR2 FNYEAQ come from the germline V gene (reference sequence). On this clonotype itself: A much larger clone sits a single nucleotide away, making a read error possible.

The rearrangement uses TRBV7-7 and TRBJ2-5, with D perhaps matching TRBD2 (5 bases). The clonotype was recovered from a young man who received the YFV17D yellow fever vaccine. This specimen was PBMCs, taken approximately 22 days after the first yellow fever vaccination. The CDR3 sequence: CASSSGSEGETQYF. For the CDR3, the DNA is TGTGCTAGCAGCTCGGGATCCGAGGGCGAGACCCAGTACTTC.